The 19 T cell receptor beta chains reported below all come from one sample, sequenced in a study of T cells in Graves' hyperthyroidism and ophthalmopathy. The CDR3 regions of TCR beta were amplified from RNA transcripts. An initial round of RT-PCR targeting the TCR CDR3 relied on the HTBI primer set. MiXCR, run by TCRdb on the multiplex PCR reads, gives a single entry per CDR3 protein. This sample yields around 420,000 distinct CDR3 sequences, of which approximately 15% are seen a single time; roughly 15% belongs to the top ten. Sample: blood. The receptor set was obtained from a woman between 18 and 29 years old with Graves' hyperthyroidism.

Only a few counts were recorded for this clonotype. The chain uses TRBV2 and TRBJ2-3; D may be TRBD1 or TRBD2 (6 bases each). Trimming took 7 bases from V and 2 from J, leaving 19 bases between them. The germline CDR1 and CDR2 sequences are SNHLY and FYNNEI. The CDR3 has 16 amino acids. The DNA for the CDR3 is TGTGCCAGCATACTCGAGTGGGGGGCCGTCACAGATACGCAGTATTTT. Protein sequence: CASILEWGAVTDTQYF.

The chain joins TRBV5-1 to TRBJ2-2, with a tentative D call TRBD1 (7 bases). The CDR3 has 16 amino acids. CDR1 is SGHRS, CDR2 YFSETQ, per germline. With 4 bases removed from V and 3 bases from J, the gap between germline ends came to 16 bases. The CDR3 sequence is CASSTPGGSDTGELFF. The CDR3 DNA reads as TGCGCCAGCAGCACGCCAGGGGGGTCGGACACCGGGGAGCTGTTTTTT.

V usage is TRBV5-5 and J usage is TRBJ1-5; maybe TRBD1 (5 bases). The CDR3 loop spans 13 amino acids. Trimming pared 0 bases from V and 9 bases from J, leaving 10 bases between. From germline, CDR1 is SGHKS and CDR2 YYEKEE (reference sequence). In DNA, the CDR3 is TGTGCCAGCAGCTTGGCCGCAGGGCGGCCCCAGCATTTT. It is translated as CASSLAAGRPQHF.

This clonotype was counted only a few times. The V gene is TRBV7-8, the J gene TRBJ1-6; 7 bases fit TRBD1. The length of the CDR3 is 14 residues. J was trimmed by 7 bases and V by 5 bases; bases with no gene match: 5. Looked up from germline, CDR1 is SGHVS and CDR2 is FQNEAQ. The CDR3 nucleotides read TGTGCCAGCAGCCCAGGGGGTTGGAATTCACCCCTCCACTTT. It is translated as CASSPGGWNSPLHF.

This clonotype was observed a handful of times. This chain joins TRBV5-1 and TRBJ2-7; maybe TRBD2 (6 bases). The CDR3 contains 15 residues. V was shortened by 4 bases and J by 0 bases, with 14 bases between the two germline ends. The germline V gene encodes CDR1 SGHRS and CDR2 YFSETQ. The CDR3 here is CASSRGSGASYEQYF. The CDR3 DNA sequence: TGCGCCAGCAGCCGGGGGAGCGGCGCCTCCTACGAGCAGTACTTC.

This clonotype was observed a handful of times. The CDR3 DNA follows: TGTGCCAGCAGTGCGGGCTTACATGATCAGCCCCAGCATTTT. The encoded protein is CASSAGLHDQPQHF. This rearrangement joins TRBV6-1 to TRBJ1-5; D is unclear. This CDR3 is built from 14 residues. V gave up 4 bases and J gave up 5 bases, with 12 bases separating them. Germline assignment: CDR1 MNHNS and CDR2 SASEGT.

This rearrangement joins TRBV7-2 to TRBJ2-5; 15 nucleotides line up with TRBD2. The CDR3 is made up of 20 amino acids. The V and J ends lost 5 bases and 3 bases, in that order; junction bases with no gene match: 16. The germline CDR1 and CDR2 sequences are SGHTA and FQGNSA. The CDR3 coding sequence is TGTGCCAGCAGCATATGGACTAGCGGGAGGGTTACAGCCGATAAAGAGACCCAGTACTTC. This codes for CASSIWTSGRVTADKETQYF.

V is TRBV7-8 and J is TRBJ2-5; perhaps TRBD2 as D (6 bases). Trimming shortened V by 1 base and J by 1 base, and 13 bases separated the two germline ends. The CDR3 spans 16 residues. From germline, CDR1 is SGHVS and CDR2 FQNEAQ. The CDR3 region has the DNA TGTGCCAGCAGCTTAGAGGCGGGATCGATCCAAGAGACCCAGTACTTC. This translates into CASSLEAGSIQETQYF.

This clonotype was recorded a few times. V gene TRBV9 combines with J gene TRBJ2-6; TRBD1 agrees at 7 bases. The germline V gene has CDR1 SGDLS and CDR2 YYNGEE. CDR3 length: 18 amino acids. With V trimmed by 2 bases and J by 2 bases, 10 bases remained unmatched. CDR3 bases: TGTGCCAGCAGCGTTTCAGATCTAGGGGGCGCTGGGGCCAACGTCCTGACTTTC. Translated, it gives CASSVSDLGGAGANVLTF.

This clonotype was recorded many times. The rearrangement links TRBV5-1 to TRBJ1-4, with a possible D match to TRBD1 (5 bases). CDR1 is SGHRS, CDR2 YFSETQ, per germline. This CDR3 has 14 amino acids. The germline V and J ends were trimmed by 2 bases and 8 bases, with 13 bases remaining between them. For the CDR3, the DNA is TGCGCCAGCAGCTTCGGCCAGGGACGCGAAAAACTGTTTTTT. It encodes CASSFGQGREKLFF.

This clonotype was found many times. The chain uses TRBV6-2 or TRBV6-3 and TRBJ2-6, with no clear D. CDR1 is MNHEY, CDR2 SVGEGT, per germline. Deletions cut 6 bases from V and 4 bases from J, with 13 bases between. The CDR3 spans 15 residues. CDR3 DNA sequence: TGTGCCAGCAGAAACAGAGACCTAGGGGCCAACGTCCTGACTTTC. This translates into CASRNRDLGANVLTF.

This clonotype was seen many times. The chain employs TRBV29-1 and TRBJ2-1, with D perhaps assigned TRBD1 or TRBD2 (5 bases each). V was clipped by 3 bases and J by 4 bases, with 19 bases between them. Per the germline V gene, CDR1 is SQVTM and CDR2 is ANQGSEA. CDR3 size: 16 residues. The chain's CDR3 is CSVDTGTFSLYNEQFF. CDR3 coding DNA: TGCAGCGTTGACACCGGGACCTTCTCCTTATACAATGAGCAGTTCTTC.

This chain uses TRBV6-1 with TRBJ1-5, with D unresolved. The CDR3 has 17 amino acids. CDR1 is MNHNS and CDR2 is SASEGT in the germline V gene. Trimming left V 2 bases short and J 5 bases short, with 19 bases between. The CDR3 sequence is CASSEHSGLGRDQPQHF. DNA of the CDR3: TGTGCCAGCAGTGAACACTCGGGTCTTGGACGCGATCAGCCCCAGCATTTT.

This clonotype has a count of ten or more. V and J are TRBV10-3 and TRBJ1-6, with D hard to call. Trimming pared 5 bases from V and 6 bases from J, leaving 8 bases between. Germline V lookup: CDR1 ENHRY, CDR2 SYGVKD. The CDR3 length is 13 residues. CDR3 amino acids: CAISQERNSPLHF. The CDR3 DNA reads as TGTGCCATCAGTCAGGAGCGTAATTCACCCCTCCACTTT.

This clonotype was observed a few times. The J gene is TRBJ1-1, the V gene TRBV18; D is perhaps TRBD1 (6 bases). This CDR3 is built from 15 residues. V lost 2 bases to trimming and J lost 0 bases, with 10 bases between them. Looked up from germline, CDR1 is KGHSH and CDR2 is LQKENI. CDR3 nucleotides: TGTGCCAGCTCACCAGATGGACAGATGAACACTGAAGCTTTCTTT. Its protein product is CASSPDGQMNTEAFF.

In its sample, this clonotype was seen once. V and J are TRBV2 and TRBJ2-5; D is perhaps TRBD1 or TRBD2 (5 bases each). Deletions cut 9 bases from V and 7 bases from J, with 21 bases between. CDR3 length: 14 amino acids. CDR1 is SNHLY and CDR2 is FYNNEI in the germline V gene. CDR3 nucleotide sequence: TGTGCCAGTCGTAAGGAGGCAGGGAGAGGGACCCAGTACTTC. Protein product: CASRKEAGRGTQYF.

Notes on this clonotype: A much larger clone lies a single base off, so this may be a read error. In this CDR3 the conserved last residue, phenylalanine or tryptophan, is missing, so a read error is likely. The chain combines TRBV7-9 with TRBJ2-7, with 9 bases fitting TRBD1. There are 15 residues in the CDR3. V trimming: 2 bases; J trimming: 2 bases; junction bases outside the gene matches: 4. CDR1 and CDR2 (germline): SEHNR, FQNEAQ (reference sequence). CDR3 residues: CASSLTGTGTYEQYL. The DNA for the CDR3 is TGTGCCAGCAGCTTAACCGGGACAGGGACCTACGAGCAGTACCTC.

This clonotype was detected ten times or more. This rearrangement joins TRBV20-1 to TRBJ1-2, with D unclear. Trimming stripped 4 bases from V and 4 bases from J, with 13 bases between. CDR3 length equals 13 residues. Germline values: CDR1 DFQATT, CDR2 SNEGSKA (reference sequence). CDR3 DNA sequence: TGCAGTGCTACCCTTCGGTCAAGCTATGGCTACACCTTC. Its translation is CSATLRSSYGYTF.

This clonotype has ten or more counts. The chain links TRBV28 to TRBJ1-1, with D possibly TRBD1 on 5 matching bases. Trimming removed 5 bases at V and 4 bases at J, with 11 bases between. The germline CDR1 and CDR2 sequences are MDHEN and SYDVKM. The CDR3 has 13 amino acids. The CDR3 spells CASSGASTTEAFF. The CDR3 nucleotides are TGTGCCAGCAGTGGGGCGTCTACCACTGAAGCTTTCTTT.